The clone carrying this T cell receptor beta chain was seen repeatedly, ten times or more. The antigen is not known. The sample is drawn from a study of T cells in Graves' hyperthyroidism and ophthalmopathy. Findings and limits, study-wide: The model made its ophthalmopathy prediction, and onset followed a median about 6 months later.

The CDR3 regions of TCR beta were amplified from RNA transcripts. The HTBI primer set drove a first-round RT-PCR of the TCR CDR3. TCRdb re-called the multiplex PCR reads with MiXCR, one entry per CDR3 protein. The sample lists 400,000 to 550,000 distinct CDR3 sequences; approximately 25% were seen once. Per the germline V gene, CDR1 is SEHNR and CDR2 is FQNEAQ (reference sequence). The CDR3 sequence is 15 residues long. Trimming took 2 bases from V and 1 from J, leaving 11 bases between them. Thyroid ultrasound, orbital computed tomography, clinical symptoms, and serum thyroxine and TRAb underpinned diagnoses.

The sample taken for sequencing was blood. The chain couples TRBV7-9 to TRBJ1-1, with D perhaps TRBD1 (5 bases). This sequence originates from a woman aged 25-40 years with Graves' ophthalmopathy. The CDR3 bases are TGTGCCAGCAGCTTATCGGGGGACGGGAACACTGAAGCTTTCTTT. Encoded protein: CASSLSGDGNTEAFF.